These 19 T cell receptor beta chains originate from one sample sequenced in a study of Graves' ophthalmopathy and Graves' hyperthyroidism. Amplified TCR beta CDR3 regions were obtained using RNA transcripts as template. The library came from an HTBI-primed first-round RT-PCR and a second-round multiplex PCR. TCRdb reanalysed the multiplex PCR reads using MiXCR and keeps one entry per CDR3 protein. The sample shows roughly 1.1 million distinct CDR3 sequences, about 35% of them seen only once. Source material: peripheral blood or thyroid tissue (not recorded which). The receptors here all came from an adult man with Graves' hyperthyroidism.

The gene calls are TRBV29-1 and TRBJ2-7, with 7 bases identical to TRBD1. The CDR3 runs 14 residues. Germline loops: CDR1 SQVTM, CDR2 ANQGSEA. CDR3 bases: TGCAGTTTGAGGCAGGGGGTTTTCTCCTACGAGCAGTACTTC. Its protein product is CSLRQGVFSYEQYF.

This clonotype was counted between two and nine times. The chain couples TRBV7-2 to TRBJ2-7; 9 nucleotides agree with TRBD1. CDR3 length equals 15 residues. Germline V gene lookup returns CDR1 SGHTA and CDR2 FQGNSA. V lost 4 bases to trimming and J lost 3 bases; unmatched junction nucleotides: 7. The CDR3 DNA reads TGTGCCAGCAGCTCCGGGACAGGGCGATTCTACGAGCAGTACTTC. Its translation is CASSSGTGRFYEQYF.

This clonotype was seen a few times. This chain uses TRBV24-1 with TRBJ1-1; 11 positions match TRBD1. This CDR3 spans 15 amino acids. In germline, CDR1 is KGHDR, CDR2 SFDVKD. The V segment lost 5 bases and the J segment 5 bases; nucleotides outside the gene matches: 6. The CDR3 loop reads CATSVGQGARTEAFF. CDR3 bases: TGTGCCACCAGTGTAGGACAGGGGGCGCGGACTGAAGCTTTCTTT.

CDR3 bases: TGTGCCAGCACTACTAATCAGCCCCAGCATTTT. It is translated as CASTTNQPQHF. V usage is TRBV6-1 and J usage is TRBJ1-5; the D is unclear. This CDR3 is 11 amino acids long. Trimming removed 7 bases at V and 4 bases at J, with 5 bases between. Per the germline V gene, CDR1 is MNHNS and CDR2 is SASEGT.

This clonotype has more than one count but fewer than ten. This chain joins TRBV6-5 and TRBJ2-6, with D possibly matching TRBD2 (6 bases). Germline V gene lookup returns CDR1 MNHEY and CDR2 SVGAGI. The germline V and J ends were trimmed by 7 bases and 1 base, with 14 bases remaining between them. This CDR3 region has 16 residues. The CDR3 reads CASMGRISSGANVLTF. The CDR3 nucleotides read TGTGCCAGCATGGGGAGGATCAGTTCTGGGGCCAACGTCCTGACTTTC.

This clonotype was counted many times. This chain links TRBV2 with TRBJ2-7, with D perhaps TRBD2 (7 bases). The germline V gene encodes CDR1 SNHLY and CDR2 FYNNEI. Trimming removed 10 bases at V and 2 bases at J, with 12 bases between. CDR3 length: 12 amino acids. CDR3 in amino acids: CATKGGAYEQYF. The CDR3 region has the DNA TGTGCCACCAAGGGGGGGGCCTACGAGCAGTACTTC.

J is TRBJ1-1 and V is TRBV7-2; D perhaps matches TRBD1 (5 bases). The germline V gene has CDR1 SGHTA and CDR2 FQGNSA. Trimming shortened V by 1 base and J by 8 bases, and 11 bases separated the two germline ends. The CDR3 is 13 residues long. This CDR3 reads CASSLVGPSEAFF. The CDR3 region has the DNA TGTGCCAGCAGCTTAGTGGGACCTTCAGAAGCTTTCTTT.

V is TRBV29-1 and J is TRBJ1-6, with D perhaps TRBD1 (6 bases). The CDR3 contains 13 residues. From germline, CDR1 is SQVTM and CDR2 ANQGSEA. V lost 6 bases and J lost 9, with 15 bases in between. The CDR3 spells CSVRQVTSSPLHF. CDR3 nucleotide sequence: TGCAGCGTAAGACAGGTTACTAGTTCACCCCTCCACTTT.

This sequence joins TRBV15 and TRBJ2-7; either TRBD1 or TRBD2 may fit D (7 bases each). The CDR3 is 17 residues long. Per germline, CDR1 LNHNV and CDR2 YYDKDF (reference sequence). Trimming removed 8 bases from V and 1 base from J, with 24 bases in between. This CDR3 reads CATASSYPRGGSYEQYF. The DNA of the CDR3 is TGTGCCACCGCCAGCAGCTACCCCAGGGGGGGTTCCTACGAGCAGTACTTC.

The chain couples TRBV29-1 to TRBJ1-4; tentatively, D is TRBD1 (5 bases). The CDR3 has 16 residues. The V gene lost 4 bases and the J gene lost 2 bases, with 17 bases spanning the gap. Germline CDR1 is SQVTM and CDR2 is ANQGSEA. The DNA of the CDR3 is TGCAGCGTTGGCAGTCCAGGGATATCGACTAATGAAAAACTGTTTTTT. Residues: CSVGSPGISTNEKLFF.

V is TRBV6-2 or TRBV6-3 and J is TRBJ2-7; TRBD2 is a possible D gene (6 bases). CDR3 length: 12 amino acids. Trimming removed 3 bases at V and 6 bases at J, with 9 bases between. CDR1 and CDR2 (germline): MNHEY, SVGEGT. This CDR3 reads CASSYYGGEQYF. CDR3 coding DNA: TGTGCCAGCAGTTATTACGGGGGCGAGCAGTACTTC.

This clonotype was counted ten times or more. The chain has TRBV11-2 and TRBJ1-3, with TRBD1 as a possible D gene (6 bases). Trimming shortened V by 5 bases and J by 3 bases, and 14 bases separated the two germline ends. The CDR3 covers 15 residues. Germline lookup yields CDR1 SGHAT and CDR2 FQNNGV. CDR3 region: CASSAQQGYGNTIYF. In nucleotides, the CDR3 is TGTGCCAGCAGCGCCCAACAGGGCTATGGAAACACCATATATTTT.

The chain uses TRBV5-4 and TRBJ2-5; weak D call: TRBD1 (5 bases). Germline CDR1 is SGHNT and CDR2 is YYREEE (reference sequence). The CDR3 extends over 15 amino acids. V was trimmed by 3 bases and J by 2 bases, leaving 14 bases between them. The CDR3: CASSSPKGDQETQYF. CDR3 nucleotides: TGTGCCAGCAGCTCGCCTAAAGGGGATCAAGAGACCCAGTACTTC.

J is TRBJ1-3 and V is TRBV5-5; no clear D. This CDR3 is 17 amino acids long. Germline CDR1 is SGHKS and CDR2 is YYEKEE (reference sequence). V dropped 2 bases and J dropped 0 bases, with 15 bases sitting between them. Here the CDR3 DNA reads TGTGCCAGCAGCTTCATGAACGGCGTATTCTCTGGAAACACCATATATTTT. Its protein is CASSFMNGVFSGNTIYF. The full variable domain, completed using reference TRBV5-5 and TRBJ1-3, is DAGVTQSPTHLIKTRGQQVTLRCSPISGHKSVSWYQQVLGQGPQFIFQYYEKEERGRGNFPDRFSARQFPNYSSELNVNALLLGDSALYLCASSFMNGVFSGNTIYFGEGSWLTVV.

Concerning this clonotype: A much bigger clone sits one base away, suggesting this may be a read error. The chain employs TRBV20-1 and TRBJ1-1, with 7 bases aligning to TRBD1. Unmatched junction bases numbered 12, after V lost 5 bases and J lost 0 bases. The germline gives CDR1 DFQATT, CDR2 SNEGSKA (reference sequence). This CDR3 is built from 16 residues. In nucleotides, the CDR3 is TGCAGTGCTCGCACGGGGACAGCTCTTGTGAACACTGAAGCTTTCTTT. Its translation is CSARTGTALVNTEAFF.

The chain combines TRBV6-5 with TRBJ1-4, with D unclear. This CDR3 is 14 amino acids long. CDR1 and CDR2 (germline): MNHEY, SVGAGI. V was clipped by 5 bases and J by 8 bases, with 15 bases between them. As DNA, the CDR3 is TGTGCCAGCAGTCCCGAGGGTCTGGTAGAAAAACTGTTTTTT. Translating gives CASSPEGLVEKLFF.

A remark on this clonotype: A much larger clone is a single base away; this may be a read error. The CDR3 nucleotides are TGCAGTGCTTTGGGACCTATGAACACTGAAGCTTTCTTT. Encoded protein: CSALGPMNTEAFF. The rearrangement joins TRBV20-1 to TRBJ1-1; D is possibly TRBD1 (5 bases). The CDR3 totals 13 residues. V lost 5 bases, J lost 0 bases, and 10 bases lay in between. Per germline, CDR1 DFQATT and CDR2 SNEGSKA (reference sequence).

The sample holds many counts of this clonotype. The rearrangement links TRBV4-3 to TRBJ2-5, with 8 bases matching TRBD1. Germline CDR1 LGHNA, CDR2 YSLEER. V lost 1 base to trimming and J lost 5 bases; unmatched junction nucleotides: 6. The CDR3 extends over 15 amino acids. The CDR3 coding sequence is TGCGCCAGCAGCCAAGTCGCGACAGGGGAGGAGACCCAGTACTTC. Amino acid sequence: CASSQVATGEETQYF.

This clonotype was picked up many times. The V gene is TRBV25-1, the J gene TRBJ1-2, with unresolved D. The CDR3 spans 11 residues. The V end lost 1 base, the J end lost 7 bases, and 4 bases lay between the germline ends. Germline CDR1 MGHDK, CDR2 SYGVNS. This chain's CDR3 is CASSELSGYTF. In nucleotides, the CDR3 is TGTGCCAGCAGTGAATTAAGTGGCTACACCTTC.